The entry below gives a single T cell receptor (beta chain) sequence along with its context. Its antigen is currently unknown. This specimen comes from a study of T cell responses to AZD1222 COVID-19 vaccine. General study results and limits: Spike-wide vaccine-associated CD4 TCRs dominated at 160-218 and 743-854. Scientists sampled the repertoires only once the peak T cell response had passed. The study identified only a handful of AZD1222 recipients as seropositive at baseline.

CDR3 length equals 15 residues. V was clipped by 3 bases and J by 0 bases, with 13 bases between them. Germline loops: CDR1 GTSNPN, CDR2 SVGIG (reference sequence). The table came from immunoSEQ multiplex PCR; TCRdb's copy has only in-frame clones and leaves some out. Of fewer than 250,000 clones listed, 85% to 95% are singletons. The rearrangement links TRBV30 to TRBJ2-3; D is perhaps TRBD2 (5 bases). The sample was peripheral blood, taken on day 0 of MenACWY control vaccination. This TCR was recovered from an adult in good health. Here the CDR3 reads CAWRERQKSTDTQYF. The CDR3 nucleotides are TGTGCCTGGAGGGAGCGGCAAAAAAGCACAGATACGCAGTATTTT.